The 9 T cell receptor beta chains below come from one sample, sequenced in a study of T-cell memory formation after mild COVID-19. TCRdb processed the 5' RACE reads anew with MiXCR; each CDR3 protein has one entry. The profile covers roughly 80,000 distinct CDR3 sequences, with 25% appearing a single time and around 45% taken by the ten largest. The sequencing input was PBMCs or a T cell subset sorted from them (not recorded which). These receptor sequences come from a man between 18 and 35 years old who had mild COVID-19 (a few samples of this study predate the infection). Cell type and time point are not known.

V gene TRBV10-3 combines with J gene TRBJ2-2; 9 bases match TRBD1. Germline V gene data show CDR1 as ENHRY and CDR2 as SYGVKD. The CDR3 is 14 residues long. The junction had 8 bases not matched to a gene; V was cut back by 8 bases and J by 7 bases. CDR3 residues: CAIRDRVFGGELFF. DNA of the CDR3: TGTGCCATCCGGGACAGGGTGTTTGGCGGGGAGCTGTTTTTT.

The chain employs TRBV5-5 and TRBJ2-2; D remains ambiguous. The CDR3 totals 13 residues. V gave up 4 bases and J gave up 8 bases, with 12 bases separating them. The germline gives CDR1 SGHKS, CDR2 YYEKEE (reference sequence). The CDR3 loop is CASSRHMGGELFF. The CDR3 coding sequence is TGTGCCAGCAGCCGTCATATGGGAGGGGAGCTGTTTTTT.

CDR3 sequence: CASSVPDNTEAFF. Written as DNA, the CDR3 is TGTGCCAGCAGTGTTCCGGACAACACTGAAGCTTTCTTT. The chain combines TRBV2 with TRBJ1-1; D gene unclear. CDR3 length equals 13 residues. Per germline, CDR1 SNHLY and CDR2 FYNNEI. Trimming shortened V by 4 bases and J by 2 bases, and 8 bases separated the two germline ends.

This clonotype turned up a few times. V usage is TRBV27 and J usage is TRBJ1-2; D uncertain. Germline V CDR1 and CDR2: MNHEY, SMNVEV (reference sequence). The CDR3 contains 13 residues. Trimming cost V 10 bases and J 6 bases, with 18 bases left between them. CDR3 amino acids: CATAPGPANGYTF. In DNA, the CDR3 is TGTGCCACCGCCCCGGGCCCGGCGAATGGCTACACCTTC.

V is TRBV7-8 and J is TRBJ1-1, with D possibly being TRBD1 (5 bases). V was cut by 5 bases and J by 4 bases, with 14 bases left in between. Germline CDR1 and CDR2: SGHVS and FQNEAQ. The CDR3 is made up of 14 amino acids. This CDR3 reads CASSLREFGTEAFF. In nucleotides, the CDR3 is TGTGCCAGCAGCCTCAGGGAATTTGGCACTGAAGCTTTCTTT. Looking up the rest from reference TRBV7-8 and TRBJ1-1 gives the full variable domain: GAGVSQSPRYKVAKRGQDVALRCDPISGHVSLFWYQQALGQGPEFLTYFQNEAQLDKSGLPSDRFFAERPEGSVSTLKIQRTQQEDSAVYLCASSLREFGTEAFFGQGTRLTVV.

The chain recombines TRBV11-2 with TRBJ2-7, with D tentatively TRBD2 (5 bases). Germline CDR1 reads SGHAT; CDR2 reads FQNNGV. Trimming took off 5 bases at V and 4 bases at J, with 15 bases between the two ends. This CDR3 is built from 14 residues. CDR3 DNA sequence: TGTGCCAGCAGCACCGGGCCCCCGGGGTACGAGCAGTACTTC. It translates to CASSTGPPGYEQYF.

The chain is built from TRBV25-1 and TRBJ1-3; D remains ambiguous. The germline V and J ends were trimmed by 5 bases and 0 bases, with 2 bases remaining between them. This CDR3 has 12 residues. CDR1 MGHDK and CDR2 SYGVNS come from the germline V gene. The CDR3 sequence: CASSYSGNTIYF. Written as DNA, the CDR3 is TGTGCCAGCAGTTACTCTGGAAACACCATATATTTT.

This clonotype was seen only a few times. The rearrangement links TRBV19 to TRBJ1-1; the D gene is possibly TRBD1 (5 bases). V was trimmed by 7 bases and J by 7 bases, leaving 16 bases between them. The CDR3 loop spans 13 amino acids. Germline CDR1 LNHDA, CDR2 SQIVND (reference sequence). The CDR3 here is CASTKGRIDEAFF. The DNA for the CDR3 is TGTGCCAGTACAAAGGGGAGAATCGATGAAGCTTTCTTT.

This clonotype appeared a few times. J is TRBJ2-2 and V is TRBV7-9; 7 bases align to TRBD2. The V gene's germline CDR1 is SEHNR and CDR2 FQNEAQ (reference sequence). The CDR3 length is 15 residues. Trimming at V came to 5 bases and at J to 5 bases, leaving 8 bases not matched to a gene. The CDR3 nucleotides read TGTGCCAGCAGCCCCGGGACTATTTGGACCGGGGAGCTGTTTTTT. As protein: CASSPGTIWTGELFF.